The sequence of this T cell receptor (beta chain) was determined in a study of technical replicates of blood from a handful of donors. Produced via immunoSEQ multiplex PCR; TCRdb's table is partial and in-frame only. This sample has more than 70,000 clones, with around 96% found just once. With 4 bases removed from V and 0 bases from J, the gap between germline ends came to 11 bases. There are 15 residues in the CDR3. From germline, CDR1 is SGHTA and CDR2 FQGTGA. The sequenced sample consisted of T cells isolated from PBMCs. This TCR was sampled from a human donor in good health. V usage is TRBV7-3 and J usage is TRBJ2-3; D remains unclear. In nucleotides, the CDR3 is TGTGCCAGCAGCTATACACTATCTAGCACAGATACGCAGTATTTT. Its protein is CASSYTLSSTDTQYF.